The entry that follows covers one T cell receptor (beta chain) sequence. Its target is not known. A second roughly 6 to 11 cycle PCR used barcoded and J-beta primers. A tag from a template-switch adaptor with 12 random nucleotides marked each cDNA molecule. TCRdb re-called the 5' RACE reads with MiXCR, one entry per CDR3 protein. The sample includes approximately 1.5 million distinct CDR3 sequences, about 42% of them seen just once. Trimming stripped 11 bases from V and 1 base from J, with 14 bases between. Looked up from germline, CDR1 is SGHTA and CDR2 is FQGNSA. This CDR3 contains 13 residues. This sample is part of a study of blood T cells in healthy people across ages. General study results and limits: Possibly confounding the expanded clonotype changes was the fact that donor CMV status was unknown. Unsorted PBMCs blocked a conclusive comparison of naive and antigen-experienced cells.

Sequencing input: blood. The receptor's source is a woman between 18 and 30 years old in good health. The chain is built from TRBV7-2 and TRBJ1-2, with D tentatively TRBD1 (5 bases). The CDR3 region is CAGTGELNYGYTF. The CDR3 nucleotides read TGTGCCGGGACCGGGGAGCTTAACTATGGCTACACCTTC.